A single sample is the source of the 30 T cell receptor beta chains below, sequenced in a study of control samples from healthy donors and cancer patients. Using immunoSEQ multiplex PCR, the repertoire was profiled, and TCRdb retains in-frame clones only, with some absent. The table has about 86,000 clones, around 90% seen once. Material: PBMCs. Source of these receptors: a woman in her forties or fifties with colorectal cancer.

The chain joins TRBV18 to TRBJ1-1; weak D call: TRBD1 (5 bases). The V and J ends lost 6 bases and 8 bases respectively, with 22 bases between them. Germline lookup yields CDR1 KGHSH and CDR2 LQKENI. This CDR3 is 15 amino acids long. The CDR3 DNA reads TGTGCCAGCTCTCTCCCCAGCGGGGGAGGTAGGGAAGCTTTCTTT. Protein product: CASSLPSGGGREAFF.

This clone was observed a few times. The rearrangement links TRBV6-2 or TRBV6-3 to TRBJ2-7; unclear D gene. V shed 3 bases and J shed 6 bases, with 12 bases lying between them. The CDR3 length is 13 residues. Germline V gives CDR1 MNHEY, CDR2 SVGEGT. The CDR3 sequence: CASSYNGLSEQYV. The CDR3 region has the DNA TGTGCCAGCAGTTATAACGGGCTTTCCGAGCAGTACGTC.

This chain connects TRBV4-3 to TRBJ2-7; D is possibly TRBD1 (5 bases). The CDR3 runs 13 residues. Germline lookup yields CDR1 LGHNA and CDR2 YSLEER. V lost 5 bases and J lost 3, with 11 bases in between. CDR3 sequence: CASSFRTYYEQYV. Here the CDR3 DNA reads TGCGCCAGCAGCTTCCGGACATACTACGAGCAGTACGTC.

A remark on this clone: One junction end does not reproduce the germline sequence, and a read error may be involved. J is TRBJ1-1 and V is TRBV11-3; unclear D gene. Per the germline V gene, CDR1 is SGHNT and CDR2 is YENEEA. The CDR3 sequence is 12 residues long. The DNA of the CDR3 is TGTGCCGGCAGCTCCCCGGGGACTGAAGCTTTCTTT. This encodes CAGSSPGTEAFF.

CDR3 in DNA: TGTGCCAGTAGGTCCAGGGGTGGAAACATTCAGTACTTC. This translates into CASRSRGGNIQYF. The J gene is TRBJ2-4, the V gene TRBV19, with D perhaps TRBD1 (6 bases). CDR1 is LNHDA and CDR2 is SQIVND in the germline V gene (reference sequence). V was shortened by 6 bases and J by 6 bases, with 12 bases between the two germline ends. The CDR3 consists of 13 residues. Together with reference TRBV19 and TRBJ2-4, the CDR3 gives the full variable domain: DGGITQSPKYLFRKEGQNVTLSCEQNLNHDAMYWYRQDPGQGLRLIYYSQIVNDFQKGDIAEGYSVSREKKESFPLTVTSAQKNPTAFYLCASRSRGGNIQYFGAGTRLSVL.

This chain connects TRBV14 to TRBJ2-7; 7 bases line up with TRBD2. CDR1 SGHDN and CDR2 FVKESK come from the germline V gene. The CDR3 runs to 16 residues. J lost 2 bases, V lost 10 bases, and 17 bases had no gene match. The CDR3 spells CAIPPFAGETTYEQYV. The CDR3 nucleotides read TGTGCCATCCCCCCCTTTGCGGGGGAAACCACCTACGAGCAGTACGTC.

The V and J genes are TRBV10-3 and TRBJ1-2, with 8 bases identical to TRBD1. Per the germline V gene, CDR1 is ENHRY and CDR2 is SYGVKD. There are 14 residues in the CDR3. The trim removed 3 bases at V and 3 bases at J, leaving 3 bases unmatched. The DNA of the CDR3 is TGTGCCATCAGTGACCACAGGGGGGACTATGGCTACACCTTC. Residues: CAISDHRGDYGYTF.

The chain links TRBV9 to TRBJ2-6; D tentatively fits TRBD1 or TRBD2 (5 bases each). The CDR3 loop spans 16 amino acids. Trimming took off 3 bases at V and 1 base at J, with 11 bases between the two ends. Germline loops: CDR1 SGDLS, CDR2 YYNGEE. CDR3 nucleotide sequence: TGTGCCAGCAGCGCCGGGGCAGGTTCTGGGGCCAACGTCCTGACTTTC. Translated, it gives CASSAGAGSGANVLTF. The full variable domain, in which reference TRBV9 and TRBJ2-6 provide the parts outside the CDR3, is DSGVTQTPKHLITATGQRVTLRCSPRSGDLSVYWYQQSLDQGLQFLIQYYNGEERAKGNILERFSAQQFPDLHSELNLSSLELGDSALYFCASSAGAGSGANVLTFGAGSRLTVL.

The chain combines TRBV7-6 with TRBJ2-1; a possible D gene is TRBD2 (5 bases). Trimming took 2 bases from V and 7 from J, leaving 12 bases between them. Germline assignment: CDR1 SGHVS and CDR2 FNYEAQ. The CDR3 loop spans 14 amino acids. The DNA for the CDR3 is TGTGCCAGCAGCTTATTAGGACTCGTGAATGAGCAGTTCTTC. Translated, it gives CASSLLGLVNEQFF.

This clone showed up just a few times. This chain joins TRBV9 and TRBJ1-3, with 9 nucleotides matching TRBD1. CDR3 length: 15 residues. The germline gives CDR1 SGDLS, CDR2 YYNGEE. V gave up 4 bases and J gave up 4 bases; unmatched junction bases: 6. The CDR3 DNA follows: TGTGCCAGCAGCTTACCCGGGACAGGGGGAAACACCATATATTTT. This gives the protein CASSLPGTGGNTIYF.

The chain carries TRBV11-3 and TRBJ2-1, with a tentative D call TRBD1 (7 bases). V shed 6 bases and J shed 9 bases, with 21 bases lying between them. This CDR3 is built from 15 residues. The germline gives CDR1 SGHNT, CDR2 YENEEA. CDR3 DNA: TGTGCCAGCAGTAAACAGGGGAGGTCCGGGAGTGAGCAGTTCTTC. Its protein is CASSKQGRSGSEQFF.

CDR3 residues: CASSRRGAEQYV. Here the CDR3 DNA reads TGTGCCAGCAGCCGCCGGGGGGCCGAGCAGTACGTC. The gene calls are TRBV6-2 or TRBV6-3 and TRBJ2-7, with a tentative D call TRBD2 (7 bases). The CDR3 is made up of 12 amino acids. The germline gives CDR1 MNHEY, CDR2 SVGEGT. V lost 6 bases, J lost 6 bases, and 12 bases lay in between.

The rearrangement links TRBV12-5 to TRBJ2-3, with 8 bases lining up with TRBD2. CDR3 size: 16 residues. The V gene end was trimmed by 1 base and the J gene end by 4 bases; junction bases not matched to a gene: 7. CDR1 and CDR2 from the germline V gene are LGHNT and FRNRAP. The CDR3 is CASGLAAGGSSDTQYF. CDR3 bases: TGTGCTAGTGGTTTGGCGGCGGGGGGTTCATCAGATACGCAGTATTTT.

This sequence joins TRBV19 and TRBJ1-1; TRBD1 is a possible D gene (6 bases). V was clipped by 5 bases and J by 1 base, with 11 bases between them. CDR1 and CDR2 from the germline V gene are LNHDA and SQIVND (reference sequence). The CDR3 runs 14 residues. The CDR3 bases are TGTGCCAGTAGTGCCGGACAGAGGAACACTGAAGCTTTCTTT. Amino acids: CASSAGQRNTEAFF.

V and J are TRBV3-1 (or the pseudogene TRBV3-2) and TRBJ1-6; unclear D gene. Germline loops: CDR1 LGHDT, CDR2 YNNKEL (reference sequence). The length of the CDR3 is 16 residues. Deletions cut 1 base from V and 2 bases from J, with 9 bases between. The CDR3 nucleotides read TGTGCCAGCAGCCAAGGCTCGTGGACCTATAATTCACCCCTCCACTTT. Translating gives CASSQGSWTYNSPLHF.

The chain has TRBV9 and TRBJ1-4; 7 bases align to TRBD1. This CDR3 spans 14 amino acids. Trimming took 3 bases from V and 8 from J; bases not matched to a gene: 7. Germline CDR1 SGDLS, CDR2 YYNGEE. The CDR3 DNA reads TGTGCCAGCAGCGCGACAGGGCTGGGCGAAAAACTGTTTTTT. This translates into CASSATGLGEKLFF.

V is TRBV6-5 and J is TRBJ1-2, with 12 bases identical to TRBD1. V was pared by 2 bases and J by 2 bases, with 3 bases of the junction left unmatched. The CDR3 length is 16 residues. Germline V gene data show CDR1 as MNHEY and CDR2 as SVGAGI. As DNA, the CDR3 is TGTGCCAGCAGTTACGGGGGACAGGGGGCGAACTATGGCTACACCTTC. Its protein product is CASSYGGQGANYGYTF.

V gene TRBV3-1 (or the pseudogene TRBV3-2) combines with J gene TRBJ2-5, with TRBD2 identical over 7 bases. This CDR3 comprises 15 residues. Germline V gives CDR1 LGHDT, CDR2 YNNKEL (reference sequence). The junction had 4 bases not matched to a gene; V was cut back by 1 base and J by 2 bases. The DNA of the CDR3 is TGTGCCAGCAGCCAAGTCCAGCGGGGACAAGAGACCCAGTACTTC. This sequence encodes CASSQVQRGQETQYF.

The chain has TRBV3-1 (or the pseudogene TRBV3-2) and TRBJ2-6; 12 bases align to TRBD2. The CDR3 contains 18 residues. Germline V gives CDR1 LGHDT, CDR2 YNNKEL (reference sequence). V was pared by 5 bases and J by 0 bases, with 5 bases of the junction left unmatched. CDR3 loop: CASSRTSGAISGANVLTF. Here the CDR3 DNA reads TGTGCCAGCAGCAGGACTAGCGGGGCGATCTCTGGGGCCAACGTCCTGACTTTC.

The chain is built from TRBV24-1 and TRBJ1-2, with D possibly being TRBD1 (5 bases). V dropped 4 bases and J dropped 8 bases, with 10 bases sitting between them. The CDR3 runs to 12 residues. Germline V gene sequence: CDR1 KGHDR, CDR2 SFDVKD. CDR3 amino acids: CATSEGPGGYTF. The CDR3 nucleotides read TGTGCCACCAGTGAGGGGCCCGGCGGCTACACCTTC.

The DNA for the CDR3 is TGTGCCAGCAGCTTAAAGAGCTCTGGGGCCAACGTCCTGACTTTC. This sequence encodes CASSLKSSGANVLTF. V and J are TRBV7-3 and TRBJ2-6; D is ambiguous. From germline, CDR1 is SGHTA and CDR2 FQGTGA. Trimming cost V 1 base and J 0 bases, with 4 bases left between them. CDR3 length equals 15 residues.

The chain has TRBV6-5 and TRBJ1-3; a possible D gene is TRBD1 (5 bases). Germline CDR1 is MNHEY and CDR2 is SVGAGI. The CDR3 extends over 15 amino acids. Trimming stripped 5 bases from V and 0 bases from J, with 11 bases between. This chain's CDR3 is CASSSGAFSGNTIYF. The CDR3 DNA sequence: TGTGCCAGCAGTAGCGGGGCCTTCTCTGGAAACACCATATATTTT.

The rearrangement joins TRBV28 to TRBJ1-4, with unresolved D. In germline, CDR1 is MDHEN, CDR2 SYDVKM. The V end was cut by 3 bases, the J end by 1 base, with 6 bases between. This CDR3 region has 14 residues. The CDR3 coding sequence is TGTGCCAGCAGTTTCCTGGGAACTAATGAAAAACTGTTTTTT. Protein sequence: CASSFLGTNEKLFF.

V gene TRBV19 combines with J gene TRBJ2-1; D might be TRBD1 or TRBD2, each matching 6 bases. V was pared by 5 bases and J by 10 bases, with 27 bases between. Germline V gene sequence: CDR1 LNHDA, CDR2 SQIVND (reference sequence). CDR3 size: 17 residues. CDR3 sequence reads: CASSFLGAGTKQREQFF. The CDR3 nucleotides read TGTGCCAGTAGTTTTCTCGGTGCGGGGACAAAACAAAGGGAGCAGTTCTTC.

The V call is TRBV7-2, the J call TRBJ2-5, with a tentative D call TRBD2 (5 bases). Per the germline V gene, CDR1 is SGHTA and CDR2 is FQGNSA. There are 15 residues in the CDR3. V gave up 0 bases and J gave up 5 bases, with 13 bases separating them. CDR3 amino acids: CASSLAGTRTETQYF. CDR3 DNA: TGTGCCAGCAGCTTAGCTGGTACTAGGACGGAGACCCAGTACTTC.

This clone has a handful of counts. V usage is TRBV5-1 and J usage is TRBJ2-3, with TRBD2 matching over 10 bases. The CDR3 covers 17 residues. Germline CDR1 SGHRS, CDR2 YFSETQ. Germline trimming cut 1 base from V and 4 bases from J; bases unmatched to any gene: 9. The CDR3 DNA is TGCGCCAGCAGCTTGTGGGGGCGGGGGACTAGCGCAGATACGCAGTATTTT. Protein product: CASSLWGRGTSADTQYF.

The V and J genes are TRBV24-1 and TRBJ2-1; no clear D. V was cut by 3 bases and J by 4 bases, with 12 bases left in between. CDR3 length: 15 residues. Germline loops: CDR1 KGHDR, CDR2 SFDVKD. The CDR3 protein is CATSDAQDGYNEQFF. In DNA form, the CDR3 reads TGTGCCACCAGTGATGCCCAAGACGGGTACAATGAGCAGTTCTTC.

This chain connects TRBV2 to TRBJ1-1, with 9 bases lining up with TRBD1. V was pared by 4 bases and J by 5 bases, with 2 bases of the junction left unmatched. Germline V gene data show CDR1 as SNHLY and CDR2 as FYNNEI. CDR3 size: 13 residues. The chain's CDR3 is CASSGTGATEAFF. The CDR3 DNA reads as TGTGCCAGCAGTGGGACAGGGGCGACTGAAGCTTTCTTT.

The V call is TRBV7-2, the J call TRBJ1-4; 7 nucleotides line up with TRBD1. J lost 4 bases, V lost 8 bases, and 7 bases had no gene match. Germline V gene lookup returns CDR1 SGHTA and CDR2 FQGNSA. The CDR3 loop spans 14 amino acids. As DNA, the CDR3 is TGTGCCAGCGGGTGGACAGGCGGTAATGAAAAACTGTTTTTT. Protein product: CASGWTGGNEKLFF.

This sequence joins TRBV6-4 and TRBJ2-7; tentative D call: TRBD1 (6 bases). The CDR3 is 17 amino acids. Germline CDR1 reads MRHNA; CDR2 reads SNTAGT. V dropped 0 bases and J dropped 4 bases, with 19 bases sitting between them. In nucleotides, the CDR3 is TGTGCCAGCAGTGACTCTAGGGACACTCTTCGAGGTTACGAGCAGTACGTC. It encodes CASSDSRDTLRGYEQYV.